This T cell receptor beta chain was identified during a study of T cell clonotyping in hematopoietic cell transplantation. Germline assignment: CDR1 MNHNY and CDR2 SVGAGI (reference sequence). CDR3 length: 15 residues. V lost 0 bases and J lost 0, with 7 bases in between. Study conclusions and caveats: Pathologically expanded recipient clonotypes increased progressively from day 30 to day 180 as diversity fell. Higher Inverse Simpson Index values in graft donor and pretransplant recipient predicted broader posttransplant TCR diversity. Few recipient clonotypes overlapped donors; over 95% were de novo at given depth. Cells were unsorted, so CD4 and CD8 contributions were not separated.

As for this clone: Its antigen is unidentified.

The data were produced by immunoSEQ multiplex PCR, yet TCRdb's version contains in-frame clones alone and is incomplete. Counted here are about 45,000 clones, 94% occurring once; the ten biggest clones make up over 0.65%. This TCR was recovered from a woman aged 45 to 65 in good health. Some clones in this sample may be carry-over from other donors' samples. Sequenced sample: peripheral blood mononuclear cells. The chain recombines TRBV6-6 with TRBJ2-3; D ambiguous. The DNA of the CDR3 is TGTGCCAGCAGTTACTCAGAGATTAGCACAGATACGCAGTATTTT. Residues: CASSYSEISTDTQYF.